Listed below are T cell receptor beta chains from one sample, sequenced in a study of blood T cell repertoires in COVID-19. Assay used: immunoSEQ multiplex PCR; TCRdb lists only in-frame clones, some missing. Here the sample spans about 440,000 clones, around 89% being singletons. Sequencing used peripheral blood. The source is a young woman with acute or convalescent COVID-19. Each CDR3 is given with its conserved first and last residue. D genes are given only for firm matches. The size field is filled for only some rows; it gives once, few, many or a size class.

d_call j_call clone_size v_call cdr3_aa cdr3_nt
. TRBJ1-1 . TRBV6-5 CASSYSRGTEAFF TGTGCCAGCAGTTACTCACGGGGCACTGAAGCTTTCTTT
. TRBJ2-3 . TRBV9 CASSVATGTDTQYF TGTGCCAGCAGCGTAGCTACGGGGACAGATACGCAGTATTTT
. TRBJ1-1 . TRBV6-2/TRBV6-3 CASSYTTIAQDTGSSVTEAFF TGTGCCAGCAGTTACACGACGATCGCACAAGATACAGGGAGTAGTGTCACTGAAGCTTTCTTT
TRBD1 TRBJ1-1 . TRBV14 CASSQGTATEAFF TGTGCCAGCAGCCAGGGGACAGCCACTGAAGCTTTCTTT
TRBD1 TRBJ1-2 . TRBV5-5 CASSYTGVDGYTF TGTGCCAGCAGCTACACAGGGGTGGATGGCTACACCTTC
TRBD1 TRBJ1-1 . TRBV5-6 CASSLGFGTGDSEAFF TGTGCCAGCAGCTTAGGTTTTGGGACAGGGGATTCTGAAGCTTTCTTT
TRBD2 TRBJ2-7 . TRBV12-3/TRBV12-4 CASSLGGDEQYF TGTGCCAGCAGTTTGGGAGGGGACGAGCAGTACTTC
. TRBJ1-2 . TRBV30 CAWSIPGNYGYTF TGTGCCTGGAGTATTCCGGGGAACTATGGCTACACCTTC
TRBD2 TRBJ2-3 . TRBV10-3 CAISEGLAGGPQDTQYF TGTGCCATCAGTGAAGGACTAGCGGGGGGGCCTCAGGATACGCAGTATTTT
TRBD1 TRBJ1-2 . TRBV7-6 CASSLLGTGGADYGYTF TGTGCCAGCAGCTTACTCGGGACAGGGGGCGCTGACTATGGCTACACCTTC
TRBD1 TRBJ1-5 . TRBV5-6 CASSFGTGVDQPQHF TGTGCCAGCAGCTTCGGGACAGGGGTAGATCAGCCCCAGCATTTT
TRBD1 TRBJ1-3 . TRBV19 CASSPEGARGNTIYF TGTGCCAGTAGTCCGGAGGGGGCACGTGGAAACACCATATATTTT
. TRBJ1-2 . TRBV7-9 CASSFGNYGYTF TGTGCCAGCAGCTTCGGTAACTATGGCTACACCTTC
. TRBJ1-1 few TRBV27 CASSFRAGIQMNTEAFF TGTGCCAGCAGTTTTCGGGCAGGGATTCAGATGAACACTGAAGCTTTCTTT
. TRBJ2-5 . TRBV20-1 CSASGLDETQYF TGCAGTGCTAGTGGGCTAGACGAGACCCAGTACTTC
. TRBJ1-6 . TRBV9 CASSVDVRANSPLHF TGTGCCAGCAGCGTAGACGTCAGGGCGAATTCACCCCTCCACTTT
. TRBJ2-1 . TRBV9 CASSRPPDSSYNEQFF TGTGCCAGCAGCCGACCGCCCGACAGCTCCTACAATGAGCAGTTCTTC
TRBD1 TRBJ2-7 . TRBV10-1 CASSELSGTGREQYF TGCGCCAGCAGTGAACTTTCCGGGACAGGGCGCGAGCAGTACTTC
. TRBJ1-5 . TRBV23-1 CASPPAVWVSQPQHF TGCGCCAGCCCCCCCGCGGTGTGGGTTTCTCAGCCCCAGCATTTT
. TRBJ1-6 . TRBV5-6 CASTPRGTRYSPLHF TGTGCCAGCACCCCCCGGGGGACGAGGTATTCACCCCTCCACTTT
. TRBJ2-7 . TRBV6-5 CASSGYEQYF TGTGCCAGCAGCGGCTACGAGCAGTACTTC